These 27 T cell receptor beta chains came from one sample sequenced in a study of T cell clones after liver transplantation. Sequenced by immunoSEQ multiplex PCR; TCRdb stores in-frame clones only, minus some. Here the sample spans 65,000 to 80,000 clones, approximately 82% being singletons. The source was CD4+ T cells from blood, collected at the 22-month timepoint. Receptors were obtained from a human patient who received a liver transplant. Some T cells may be graft donor cells.

The chain links TRBV23-1 to TRBJ1-1, with a weak D call TRBD1 (5 bases). TRBV23-1 is marked as an open reading frame, function uncertain. CDR3 length: 15 residues. V was trimmed by 6 bases and J by 2 bases, leaving 16 bases between them. CDR3 region: CASRTTDTSNTEAFF. In nucleotides, the CDR3 is TGCGCCAGCAGGACAACGGACACCTCTAACACTGAAGCTTTCTTT.

The V gene is TRBV30, the J gene TRBJ2-3; 8 bases agree with TRBD2. The germline V gene encodes CDR1 GTSNPN and CDR2 SVGIG (reference sequence). This CDR3 is built from 15 residues. V dropped 1 base and J dropped 3; count of bases not matched to a gene: 6. The CDR3 sequence is CAWSAGTRGTDTQYF. CDR3 DNA: TGTGCCTGGAGTGCCGGGACTAGAGGTACAGATACGCAGTATTTT. Full variable domain (remainder filled in from reference TRBV30 and TRBJ2-3): SQTIHQWPATLVQPVGSPLSLECTVEGTSNPNLYWYRQAAGRGLQLLFYSVGIGQISSEVPQNLSASRPQDRQFILSSKKLLLSDSGFYLCAWSAGTRGTDTQYFGPGTRLTVL.

The chain is built from TRBV11-2 and TRBJ2-7, with 9 bases lining up with TRBD2. Germline-derived CDR1 and CDR2 are SGHAT and FQNNGV. The junction had 11 bases not matched to a gene; V was cut back by 2 bases and J by 3 bases. The CDR3 extends over 17 amino acids. The CDR3 DNA reads as TGTGCCAGCAGCTTAAACGCCCGGCTAGCGGGGCTCTACGAGCAGTACTTC. Translation gives CASSLNARLAGLYEQYF.

The rearrangement joins TRBV14 to TRBJ2-5; tentatively, D is TRBD1 (6 bases). The CDR3 is made up of 14 amino acids. Trimming left V 3 bases short and J 3 bases short, with 11 bases between. The germline V gene encodes CDR1 SGHDN and CDR2 FVKESK. The CDR3 sequence is CASSQAPGEETQYF. CDR3 bases: TGTGCCAGCAGCCAGGCGCCAGGGGAAGAGACCCAGTACTTC.

V is TRBV11-2 and J is TRBJ2-3; perhaps TRBD1 as D (8 bases). CDR1 and CDR2 from the germline V gene are SGHAT and FQNNGV. This CDR3 contains 16 residues. V was shortened by 5 bases and J by 7 bases, with 22 bases between the two germline ends. DNA for the CDR3: TGTGCCAGCAGCCCCCGCGACAGGGGCGGGAGTTATACGCAGTATTTT. This sequence encodes CASSPRDRGGSYTQYF. The variable domain in full, completed from reference TRBV11-2 and TRBJ2-3, reads EAGVAQSPRYKIIEKRQSVAFWCNPISGHATLYWYQQILGQGPKLLIQFQNNGVVDDSQLPKDRFSAERLKGVDSTLKIQPAKLEDSAVYLCASSPRDRGGSYTQYFGPGTRLTVL.

This chain joins TRBV7-2 and TRBJ2-5; 7 nucleotides match TRBD2. There are 15 residues in the CDR3. Per germline, CDR1 SGHTA and CDR2 FQGNSA. V dropped 5 bases and J dropped 5; count of bases not matched to a gene: 11. As DNA, the CDR3 is TGTGCCAGCAGCGCTGGGCGGGGGAGGTTGGAGACCCAGTACTTC. This gives the protein CASSAGRGRLETQYF.

The V call is TRBV9, the J call TRBJ2-2, with TRBD2 as a possible D gene (6 bases). Germline CDR1 SGDLS, CDR2 YYNGEE. The CDR3 sequence is 16 residues long. V lost 4 bases to trimming and J lost 4 bases, with 17 bases between them. CDR3 coding DNA: TGTGCCAGCAGCCCCTCCGGAGGGGCGGCCACCGGGGAGCTGTTTTTT. Amino acids: CASSPSGGAATGELFF.

This chain links TRBV28 with TRBJ1-2, with D possibly TRBD1 on 5 matching bases. Germline V lookup: CDR1 MDHEN, CDR2 SYDVKM. The CDR3 extends over 13 amino acids. The V end lost 6 bases, the J end lost 8 bases, and 16 bases lay between the germline ends. Here the CDR3 DNA reads TGTGCCAGCAGCTACCGAGGAGGGGAAGGCTACACCTTC. This sequence encodes CASSYRGGEGYTF.

The V and J genes are TRBV5-1 and TRBJ2-5, with D possibly matching TRBD1 (5 bases). V was trimmed by 1 base and J by 5 bases, leaving 9 bases between them. The CDR3 extends over 13 amino acids. In germline, CDR1 is SGHRS, CDR2 YFSETQ. CDR3 region: CASSLQSGETQYF. The DNA for the CDR3 is TGCGCCAGCAGCTTGCAGTCAGGGGAGACCCAGTACTTC.

This chain connects TRBV19 to TRBJ2-2; 7 positions match TRBD2. The CDR3 is 17 amino acids. CDR1 is LNHDA and CDR2 is SQIVND in the germline V gene (reference sequence). V gave up 4 bases and J gave up 1 base; unmatched junction bases: 9. In DNA form, the CDR3 reads TGTGCCAGTAGTACCCCCCGGGACTATAAGAACACCGGGGAGCTGTTTTTT. This translates into CASSTPRDYKNTGELFF.

The rearrangement joins TRBV6-1 to TRBJ2-2; TRBD1 might be the D (6 bases). The CDR3 spans 15 residues. V dropped 9 bases and J dropped 2 bases, with 16 bases sitting between them. CDR1 and CDR2 (germline): MNHNS, SASEGT. Here the CDR3 DNA reads TGTGCCAGTGCCACCGGGACACTAAACACCGGGGAGCTGTTTTTT. Translation gives CASATGTLNTGELFF.

J is TRBJ2-1 and V is TRBV15; D may correspond to TRBD1 or TRBD2 (5 bases each). Germline CDR1 and CDR2: LNHNV and YYDKDF (reference sequence). The CDR3 has 15 amino acids. With 1 base removed from V and 2 bases from J, the gap between germline ends came to 9 bases. CDR3 DNA: TGTGCCACCAGCAGAGCCGGGGCCACCTACAATGAGCAGTTCTTC. Translation: CATSRAGATYNEQFF.

The J gene is TRBJ2-1, the V gene TRBV4-3; perhaps TRBD2 as D (7 bases). V lost 1 base, J lost 9 bases, and 16 bases lay in between. This CDR3 comprises 15 residues. Germline CDR1 LGHNA, CDR2 YSLEER. This chain's CDR3 is CASSQVGGAGGEQFF. CDR3 in DNA: TGCGCCAGCAGCCAAGTGGGGGGGGCCGGGGGTGAGCAGTTCTTC.

The CDR3 protein is CASSRDSPVAGELFF. In DNA form, the CDR3 reads TGTGCCAGCAGCCGGGACTCTCCTGTGGCCGGGGAGCTGTTTTTT. The chain employs TRBV2 and TRBJ2-2, with a tentative D call TRBD2 (6 bases). The CDR3 has 15 residues. Germline V gene sequence: CDR1 SNHLY, CDR2 FYNNEI. V was shortened by 6 bases and J by 6 bases, with 17 bases between the two germline ends.

The V and J genes are TRBV7-7 and TRBJ2-1, with 8 nucleotides matching TRBD2. From germline, CDR1 is SSHAT and CDR2 FNYEAQ (reference sequence). V shed 3 bases and J 10 bases; nucleotides not matched to a gene: 11. The CDR3 contains 15 residues. The CDR3 coding sequence is TGTGCCAGCAGCTTGCAACCGGGACTAGTTGACGAGCAGTTCTTC. It codes for CASSLQPGLVDEQFF.

The gene calls are TRBV7-9 and TRBJ1-5; D may be TRBD1 (5 bases). Germline CDR1 SEHNR, CDR2 FQNEAQ (reference sequence). Deletions cut 3 bases from V and 7 bases from J, with 10 bases between. The CDR3 spans 13 residues. This CDR3 is CASSFEGRQPQHF. In nucleotides, the CDR3 is TGTGCCAGCAGCTTTGAGGGACGCCAGCCCCAGCATTTT.

CDR3 residues: CASSLGGSRGRETQYF. The CDR3 bases are TGTGCCAGCAGCCTAGGGGGGAGTAGGGGGCGAGAGACCCAGTACTTC. The genes are TRBV11-3 and TRBJ2-5, with D possibly being TRBD1 (7 bases). V was shortened by 5 bases and J by 4 bases, with 20 bases between the two germline ends. The CDR3 sequence is 16 residues long. CDR1 SGHNT and CDR2 YENEEA come from the germline V gene.

The CDR3 reads CATSRDKGADTQYF. CDR3 coding DNA: TGTGCCACCAGCAGAGATAAAGGGGCAGATACGCAGTATTTT. V usage is TRBV15 and J usage is TRBJ2-3; maybe TRBD1 (5 bases). CDR3 size: 14 residues. The germline gives CDR1 LNHNV, CDR2 YYDKDF (reference sequence). V lost 0 bases and J lost 4, with 8 bases in between.

The CDR3 loop reads CASSFIAETQYF. The CDR3 region has the DNA TGTGCCAGCAGTTTTATCGCCGAGACCCAGTACTTC. The rearrangement links TRBV28 to TRBJ2-5; D is ambiguous. The V gene's germline CDR1 is MDHEN and CDR2 SYDVKM. The CDR3 has 12 residues. V shed 3 bases and J shed 5 bases, with 7 bases lying between them. The whole variable domain, filled in from reference TRBV28 and TRBJ2-5, reads DVKVTQSSRYLVKRTGEKVFLECVQDMDHENMFWYRQDPGLGLRLIYFSYDVKMKEKGDIPEGYSVSREKKERFSLILESASTNQTSMYLCASSFIAETQYFGPGTRLLVL.

The J gene is TRBJ1-5, the V gene TRBV27; no firm D call. Trimming left V 0 bases short and J 7 bases short, with 7 bases between. Germline values: CDR1 MNHEY, CDR2 SMNVEV (reference sequence). The CDR3 covers 13 residues. CDR3 residues: CASSLSGWQPQHF. As DNA, the CDR3 is TGTGCCAGCAGTTTATCGGGTTGGCAGCCCCAGCATTTT.

This chain uses TRBV28 with TRBJ1-4; 10 bases are a match to TRBD1. The germline CDR1 and CDR2 sequences are MDHEN and SYDVKM. The V gene end was trimmed by 10 bases and the J gene end by 8 bases; junction bases not matched to a gene: 7. CDR3 length equals 13 residues. Here the CDR3 reads CAIMTGGPEKLFF. The CDR3 DNA follows: TGTGCCATTATGACAGGGGGCCCCGAAAAACTGTTTTTT.

The CDR3 sequence is CASSWFPTDTQYF. CDR3 nucleotides: TGCGCCAGCAGCTGGTTTCCCACAGATACGCAGTATTTT. This chain joins TRBV5-1 and TRBJ2-3; D not certain. This CDR3 contains 13 residues. Trimming took off 3 bases at V and 2 bases at J, with 7 bases between the two ends. Looked up from germline, CDR1 is SGHRS and CDR2 is YFSETQ.

The rearrangement uses TRBV5-1 and TRBJ2-2; D is ambiguous. From germline, CDR1 is SGHRS and CDR2 YFSETQ. The V gene lost 0 bases and the J gene lost 3 bases, with 12 bases spanning the gap. The CDR3 totals 16 residues. The CDR3 loop is CASSLAPAGDTGELFF. CDR3 DNA: TGCGCCAGCAGCTTGGCACCCGCTGGGGACACCGGGGAGCTGTTTTTT.

This clone was seen more than once but under ten times. The genes are TRBV18 and TRBJ2-7; D remains unclear. V lost 2 bases to trimming and J lost 0 bases, with 8 bases between them. The CDR3 extends over 14 amino acids. Germline V gene data show CDR1 as KGHSH and CDR2 as LQKENI. The CDR3 spells CASSPSQSSYEQYF. The CDR3 nucleotides read TGTGCCAGCTCACCATCCCAGAGCTCCTACGAGCAGTACTTC.

This clone was seen a few times. V is TRBV5-4 and J is TRBJ1-2; D possibly corresponds to TRBD1 (6 bases). Germline V CDR1 and CDR2: SGHNT, YYREEE (reference sequence). With 1 base removed from V and 5 bases from J, the gap between germline ends came to 15 bases. This CDR3 region has 15 residues. CDR3 region: CASSLRWQGLYGYTF. CDR3 nucleotide sequence: TGTGCCAGCAGCTTGCGGTGGCAGGGGCTGTATGGCTACACCTTC.

The V gene is TRBV5-1, the J gene TRBJ2-1, with a possible D match to TRBD1 (5 bases). Looked up from germline, CDR1 is SGHRS and CDR2 is YFSETQ. With 2 bases removed from V and 7 bases from J, the gap between germline ends came to 16 bases. CDR3 length: 15 amino acids. Here the CDR3 reads CASSFQQVSKNEQFF. DNA for the CDR3: TGCGCCAGCAGCTTCCAACAGGTTTCAAAGAATGAGCAGTTCTTC.

V gene TRBV19 combines with J gene TRBJ2-7; 7 positions match TRBD1. This CDR3 has 15 amino acids. The V gene end was trimmed by 3 bases and the J gene end by 7 bases; junction bases not matched to a gene: 12. Germline CDR1 reads LNHDA; CDR2 reads SQIVND (reference sequence). In nucleotides, the CDR3 is TGTGCCAGTAGTATTGGGGACAGAAGGGCGGGTGAGCAGTACTTC. Translating it yields CASSIGDRRAGEQYF.